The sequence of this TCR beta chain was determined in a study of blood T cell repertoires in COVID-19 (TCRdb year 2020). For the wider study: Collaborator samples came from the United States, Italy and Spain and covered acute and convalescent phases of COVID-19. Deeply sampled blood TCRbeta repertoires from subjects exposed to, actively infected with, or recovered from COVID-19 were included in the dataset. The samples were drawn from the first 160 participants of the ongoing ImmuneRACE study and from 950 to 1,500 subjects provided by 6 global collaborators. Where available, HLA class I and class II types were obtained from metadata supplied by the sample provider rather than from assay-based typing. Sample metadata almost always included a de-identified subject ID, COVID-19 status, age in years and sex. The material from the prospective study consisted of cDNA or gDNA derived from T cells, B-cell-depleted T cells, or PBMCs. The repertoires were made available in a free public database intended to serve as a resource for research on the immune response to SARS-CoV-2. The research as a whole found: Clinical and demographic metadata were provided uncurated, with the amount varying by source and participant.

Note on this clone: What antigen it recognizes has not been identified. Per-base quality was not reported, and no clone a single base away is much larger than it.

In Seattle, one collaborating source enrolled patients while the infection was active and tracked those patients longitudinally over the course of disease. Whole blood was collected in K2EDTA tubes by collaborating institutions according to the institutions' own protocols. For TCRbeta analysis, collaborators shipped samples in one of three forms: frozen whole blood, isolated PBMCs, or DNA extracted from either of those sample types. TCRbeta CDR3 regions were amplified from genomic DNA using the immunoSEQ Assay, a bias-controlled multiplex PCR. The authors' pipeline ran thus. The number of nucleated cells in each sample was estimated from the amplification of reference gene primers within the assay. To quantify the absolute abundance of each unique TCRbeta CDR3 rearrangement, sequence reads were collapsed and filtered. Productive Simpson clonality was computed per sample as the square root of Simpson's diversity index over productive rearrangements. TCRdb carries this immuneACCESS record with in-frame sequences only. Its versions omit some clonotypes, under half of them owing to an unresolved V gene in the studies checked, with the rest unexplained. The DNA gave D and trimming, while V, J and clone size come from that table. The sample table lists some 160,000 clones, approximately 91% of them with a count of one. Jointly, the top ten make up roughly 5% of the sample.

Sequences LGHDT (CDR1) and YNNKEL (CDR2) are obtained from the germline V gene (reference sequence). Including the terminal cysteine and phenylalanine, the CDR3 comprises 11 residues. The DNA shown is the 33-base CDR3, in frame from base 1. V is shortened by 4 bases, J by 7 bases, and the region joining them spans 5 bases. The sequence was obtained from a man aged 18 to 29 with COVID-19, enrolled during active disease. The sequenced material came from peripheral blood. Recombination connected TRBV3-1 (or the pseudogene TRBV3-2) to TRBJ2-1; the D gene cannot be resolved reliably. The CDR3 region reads CASSLQNEQFF. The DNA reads TGTGCCAGCAGCCTCCAGAATGAGCAGTTCTTC.